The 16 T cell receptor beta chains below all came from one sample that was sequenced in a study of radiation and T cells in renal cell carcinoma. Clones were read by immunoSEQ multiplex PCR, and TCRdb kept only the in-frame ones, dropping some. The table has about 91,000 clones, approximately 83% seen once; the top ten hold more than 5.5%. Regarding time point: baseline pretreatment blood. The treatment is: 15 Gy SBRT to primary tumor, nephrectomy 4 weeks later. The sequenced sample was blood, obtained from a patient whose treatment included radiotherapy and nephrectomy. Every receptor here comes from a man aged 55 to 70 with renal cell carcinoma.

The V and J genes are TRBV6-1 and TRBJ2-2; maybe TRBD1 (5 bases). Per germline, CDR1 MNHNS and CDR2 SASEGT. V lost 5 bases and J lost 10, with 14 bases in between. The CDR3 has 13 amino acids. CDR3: CASSQEQGVELFF. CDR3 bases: TGTGCCAGCAGTCAAGAGCAAGGGGTGGAGCTGTTTTTT.

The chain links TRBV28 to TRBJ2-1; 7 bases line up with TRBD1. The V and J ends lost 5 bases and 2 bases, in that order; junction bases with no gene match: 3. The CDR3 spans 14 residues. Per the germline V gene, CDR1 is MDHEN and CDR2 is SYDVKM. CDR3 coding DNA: TGTGCCAGCAGTCCGGGGACAGCCTACAATGAGCAGTTCTTC. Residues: CASSPGTAYNEQFF.

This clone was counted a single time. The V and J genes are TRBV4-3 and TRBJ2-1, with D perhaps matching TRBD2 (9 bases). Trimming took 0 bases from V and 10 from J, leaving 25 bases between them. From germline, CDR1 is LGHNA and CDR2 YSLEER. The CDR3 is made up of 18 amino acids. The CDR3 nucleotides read TGCGCCAGCAGCCAAGATCCAGGGGGCTTCGCTAGCGGGAACGAGCAGTTCTTC. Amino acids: CASSQDPGGFASGNEQFF.

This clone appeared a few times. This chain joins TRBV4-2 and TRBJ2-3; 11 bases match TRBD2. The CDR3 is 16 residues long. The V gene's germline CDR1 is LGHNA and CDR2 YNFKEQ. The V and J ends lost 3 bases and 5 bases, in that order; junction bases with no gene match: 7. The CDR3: CASSQATSGSRDTQYF. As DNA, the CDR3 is TGTGCCAGCAGCCAGGCCACTAGCGGGAGTAGAGATACGCAGTATTTT.

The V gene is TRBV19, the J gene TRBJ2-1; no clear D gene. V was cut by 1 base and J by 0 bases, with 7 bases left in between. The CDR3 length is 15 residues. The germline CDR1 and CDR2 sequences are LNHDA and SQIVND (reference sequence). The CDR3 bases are TGTGCCAGTAGTATAGTGGTAAGCTCCTACAATGAGCAGTTCTTC. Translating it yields CASSIVVSSYNEQFF.

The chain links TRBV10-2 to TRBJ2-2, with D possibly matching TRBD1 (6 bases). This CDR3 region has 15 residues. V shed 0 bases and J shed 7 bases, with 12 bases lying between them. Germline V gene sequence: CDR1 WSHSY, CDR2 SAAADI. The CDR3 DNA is TGCGCCAGCAGTGAGTCGCCAGGGGCGGGCGGGGAGCTGTTTTTT. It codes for CASSESPGAGGELFF.

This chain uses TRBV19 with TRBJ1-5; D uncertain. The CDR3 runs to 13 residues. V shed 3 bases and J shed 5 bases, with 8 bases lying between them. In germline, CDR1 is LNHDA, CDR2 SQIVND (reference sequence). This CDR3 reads CASSIQGHQPQHF. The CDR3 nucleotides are TGTGCCAGTAGTATCCAAGGGCATCAGCCCCAGCATTTT.

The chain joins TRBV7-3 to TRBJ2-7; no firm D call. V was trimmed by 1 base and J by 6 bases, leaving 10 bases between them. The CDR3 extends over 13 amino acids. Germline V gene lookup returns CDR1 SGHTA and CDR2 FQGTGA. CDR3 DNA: TGTGCCAGCAGCTTAAAGCCCAGCTCCGAGCAGTACTTC. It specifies CASSLKPSSEQYF.

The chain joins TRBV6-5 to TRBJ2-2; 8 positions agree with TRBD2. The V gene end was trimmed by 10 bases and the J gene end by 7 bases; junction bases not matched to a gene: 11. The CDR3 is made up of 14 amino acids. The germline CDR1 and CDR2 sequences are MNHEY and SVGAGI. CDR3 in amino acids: CATLTAGGIGELFF. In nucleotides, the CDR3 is TGTGCCACTCTCACGGCGGGAGGTATCGGGGAGCTGTTTTTT.

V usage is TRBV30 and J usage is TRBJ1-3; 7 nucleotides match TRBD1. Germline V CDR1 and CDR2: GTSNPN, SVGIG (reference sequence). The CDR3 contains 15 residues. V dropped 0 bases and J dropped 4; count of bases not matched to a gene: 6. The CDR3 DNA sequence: TGTGCCTGGAGTGTATTACAGGGGCCGGGAAACACCATATATTTT. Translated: CAWSVLQGPGNTIYF. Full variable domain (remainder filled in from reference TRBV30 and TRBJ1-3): SQTIHQWPATLVQPVGSPLSLECTVEGTSNPNLYWYRQAAGRGLQLLFYSVGIGQISSEVPQNLSASRPQDRQFILSSKKLLLSDSGFYLCAWSVLQGPGNTIYFGEGSWLTVV.

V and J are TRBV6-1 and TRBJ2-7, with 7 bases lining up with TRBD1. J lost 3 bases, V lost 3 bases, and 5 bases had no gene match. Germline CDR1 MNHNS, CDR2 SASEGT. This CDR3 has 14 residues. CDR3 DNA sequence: TGTGCCAGCAGTGATGGGACAGCTCTCTACGAGCAGTACTTC. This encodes CASSDGTALYEQYF.

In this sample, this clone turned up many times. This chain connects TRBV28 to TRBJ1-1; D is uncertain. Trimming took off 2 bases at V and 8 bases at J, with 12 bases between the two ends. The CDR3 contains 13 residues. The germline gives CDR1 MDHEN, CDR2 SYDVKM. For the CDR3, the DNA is TGTGCCAGCAGTTTAACAGAACAGCGAGAAGCTTTCTTT. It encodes CASSLTEQREAFF.

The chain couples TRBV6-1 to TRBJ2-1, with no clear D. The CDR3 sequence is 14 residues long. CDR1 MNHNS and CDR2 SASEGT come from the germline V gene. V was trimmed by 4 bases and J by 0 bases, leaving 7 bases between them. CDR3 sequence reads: CASSGLFSYNEQFF. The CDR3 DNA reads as TGTGCCAGCAGTGGTCTATTCTCCTACAATGAGCAGTTCTTC.

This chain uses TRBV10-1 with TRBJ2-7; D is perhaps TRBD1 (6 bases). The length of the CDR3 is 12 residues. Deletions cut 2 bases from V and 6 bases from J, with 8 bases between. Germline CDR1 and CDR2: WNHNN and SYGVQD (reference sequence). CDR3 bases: TGCGCCAGCAGTGAGGTAGGGGGCGAGCAGTACTTC. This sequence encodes CASSEVGGEQYF.

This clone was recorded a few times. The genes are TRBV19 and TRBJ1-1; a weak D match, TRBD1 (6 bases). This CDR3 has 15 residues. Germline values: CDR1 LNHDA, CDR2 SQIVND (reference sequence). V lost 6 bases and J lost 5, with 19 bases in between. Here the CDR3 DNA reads TGTGCCAGTAGAGTCCCAGGGGCGAGGGGGACTGAAGCTTTCTTT. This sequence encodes CASRVPGARGTEAFF. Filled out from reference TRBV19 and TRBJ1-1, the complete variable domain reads DGGITQSPKYLFRKEGQNVTLSCEQNLNHDAMYWYRQDPGQGLRLIYYSQIVNDFQKGDIAEGYSVSREKKESFPLTVTSAQKNPTAFYLCASRVPGARGTEAFFGQGTRLTVV.

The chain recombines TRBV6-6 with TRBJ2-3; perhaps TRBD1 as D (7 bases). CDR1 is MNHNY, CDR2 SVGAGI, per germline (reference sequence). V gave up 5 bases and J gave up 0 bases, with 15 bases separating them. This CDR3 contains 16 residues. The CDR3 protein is CASSSRGVSSTDTQYF. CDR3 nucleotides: TGTGCCAGCAGTAGCAGGGGGGTTTCTAGCACAGATACGCAGTATTTT.